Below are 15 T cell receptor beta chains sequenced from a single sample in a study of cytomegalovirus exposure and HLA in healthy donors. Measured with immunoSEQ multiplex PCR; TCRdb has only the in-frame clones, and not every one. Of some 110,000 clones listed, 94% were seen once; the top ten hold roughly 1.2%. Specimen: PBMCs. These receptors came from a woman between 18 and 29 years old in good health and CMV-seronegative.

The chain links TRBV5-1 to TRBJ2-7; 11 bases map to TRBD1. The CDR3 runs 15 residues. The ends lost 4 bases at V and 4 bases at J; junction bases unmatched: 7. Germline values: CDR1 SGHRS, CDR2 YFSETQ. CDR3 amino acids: CASSPRRDRGYEQYF. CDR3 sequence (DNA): TGCGCCAGCAGCCCGCGTAGGGACAGGGGGTACGAGCAGTACTTC.

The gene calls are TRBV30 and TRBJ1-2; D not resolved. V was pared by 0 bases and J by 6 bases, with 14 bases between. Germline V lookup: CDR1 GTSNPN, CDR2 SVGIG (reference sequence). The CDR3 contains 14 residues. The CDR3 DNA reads TGTGCCTGGAGTGTCCCGCGGGTGGCTCATGGCTACACCTTC. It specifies CAWSVPRVAHGYTF.

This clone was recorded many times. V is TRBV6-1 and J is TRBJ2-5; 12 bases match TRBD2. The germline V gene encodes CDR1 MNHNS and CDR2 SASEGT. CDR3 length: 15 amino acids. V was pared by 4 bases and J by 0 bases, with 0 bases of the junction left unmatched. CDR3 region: CASSGLAGDQETQYF. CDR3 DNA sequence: TGTGCCAGCAGTGGACTAGCGGGGGACCAAGAGACCCAGTACTTC.

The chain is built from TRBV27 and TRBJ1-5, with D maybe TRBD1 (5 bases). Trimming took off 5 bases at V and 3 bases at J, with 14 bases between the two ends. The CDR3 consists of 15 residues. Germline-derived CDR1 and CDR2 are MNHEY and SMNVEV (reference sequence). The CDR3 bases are TGTGCCAGCAGTACTTTAAAGGGGCTCAATCAGCCCCAGCATTTT. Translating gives CASSTLKGLNQPQHF.

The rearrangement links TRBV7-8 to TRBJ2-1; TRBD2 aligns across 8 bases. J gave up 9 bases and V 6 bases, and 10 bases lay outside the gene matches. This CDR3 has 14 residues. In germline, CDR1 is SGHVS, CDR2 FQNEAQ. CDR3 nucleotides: TGTGCCAGCAGAAGTAGCGGGAACAAGGTTGAGCAGTTCTTC. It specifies CASRSSGNKVEQFF.

The CDR3 sequence is CASSFREFGYTF. The CDR3 nucleotides are TGTGCCAGCAGTTTCCGGGAATTTGGCTACACCTTC. The chain is built from TRBV28 and TRBJ1-2; D gene ambiguous. Trimming took 3 bases from V and 7 from J, leaving 9 bases between them. CDR3 length: 12 amino acids. The germline V gene has CDR1 MDHEN and CDR2 SYDVKM.

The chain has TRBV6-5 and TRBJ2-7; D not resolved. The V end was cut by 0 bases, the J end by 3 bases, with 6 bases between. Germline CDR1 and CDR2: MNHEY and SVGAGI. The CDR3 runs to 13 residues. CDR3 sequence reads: CASSYSWSYEQYF. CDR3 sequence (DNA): TGTGCCAGCAGTTACTCCTGGAGCTACGAGCAGTACTTC.

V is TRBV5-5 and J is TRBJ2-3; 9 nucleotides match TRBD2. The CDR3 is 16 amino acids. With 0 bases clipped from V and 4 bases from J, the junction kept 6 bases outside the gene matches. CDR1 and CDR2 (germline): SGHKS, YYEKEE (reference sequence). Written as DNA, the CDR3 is TGTGCCAGCAGCTTGGAGGGTAGCGGGGGTTCAGATACGCAGTATTTT. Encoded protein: CASSLEGSGGSDTQYF.

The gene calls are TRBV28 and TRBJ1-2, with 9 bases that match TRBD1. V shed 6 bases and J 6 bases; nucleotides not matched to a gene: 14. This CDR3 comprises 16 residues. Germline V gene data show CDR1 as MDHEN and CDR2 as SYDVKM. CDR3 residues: CASSPPPGQGINGYTF. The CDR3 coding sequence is TGTGCCAGCAGCCCCCCCCCGGGACAGGGAATCAATGGCTACACCTTC.

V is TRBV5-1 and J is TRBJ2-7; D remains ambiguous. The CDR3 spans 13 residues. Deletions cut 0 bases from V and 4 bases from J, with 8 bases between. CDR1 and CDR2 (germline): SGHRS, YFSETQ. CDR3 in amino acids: CASSLASVYEQYF. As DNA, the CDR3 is TGCGCCAGCAGCTTGGCCTCTGTTTACGAGCAGTACTTC.

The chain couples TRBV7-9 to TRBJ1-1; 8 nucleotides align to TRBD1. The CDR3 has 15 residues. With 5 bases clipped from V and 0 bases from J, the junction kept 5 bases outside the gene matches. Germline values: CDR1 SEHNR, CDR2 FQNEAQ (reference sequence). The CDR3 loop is CASSRRQGMNTEAFF. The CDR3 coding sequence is TGTGCCAGCAGCAGAAGACAGGGGATGAACACTGAAGCTTTCTTT.

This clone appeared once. CDR3 in amino acids: CASSRDRVSNQPQHF. Written as DNA, the CDR3 is TGTGCCAGCAGCCGGGACAGGGTAAGCAATCAGCCCCAGCATTTT. The rearrangement uses TRBV28 and TRBJ1-5; 9 bases fit TRBD1. From germline, CDR1 is MDHEN and CDR2 SYDVKM. CDR3 length: 15 amino acids. Trimming at V came to 6 bases and at J to 1 base, leaving 4 bases not matched to a gene.

CDR3 region: CASVRGRPHEAFF. The CDR3, as DNA: TGTGCCAGTGTCAGGGGGCGGCCACACGAAGCTTTCTTT. This chain connects TRBV28 to TRBJ1-1, with 8 bases that match TRBD1. V shed 9 bases and J 8 bases; nucleotides not matched to a gene: 11. Germline CDR1 reads MDHEN; CDR2 reads SYDVKM. The CDR3 is 13 amino acids.

The CDR3 DNA reads as TGTGCCAGCTCACCGACAGGGAGTGACTCCTACGAGCAGTACTTC. It codes for CASSPTGSDSYEQYF. The chain employs TRBV18 and TRBJ2-7; 7 nucleotides match TRBD1. V lost 3 bases, J lost 0 bases, and 5 bases stayed unmatched. The germline V gene has CDR1 KGHSH and CDR2 LQKENI. The CDR3 is made up of 15 amino acids.

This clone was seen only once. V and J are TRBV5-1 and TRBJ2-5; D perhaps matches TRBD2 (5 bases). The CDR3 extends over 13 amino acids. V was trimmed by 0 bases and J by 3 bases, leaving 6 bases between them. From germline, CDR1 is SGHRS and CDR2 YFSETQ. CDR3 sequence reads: CASSLGEKETQYF. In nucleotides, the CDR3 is TGCGCCAGCAGCTTGGGGGAGAAAGAGACCCAGTACTTC.